The present entry profiles one T cell receptor (beta chain) with its context. This clonotype was observed many times. The target of this receptor is not known. No base quality information exists; no much larger clone differs at one position. The entry originates in a study of regulatory T cells in long-lasting Graves disease (dated by TCRdb to the early 2020s). Study-level background: To count as having persistent Graves' disease, a patient had to have received antithyroid drug treatment for over 5 years with TSH receptor autoantibodies remaining persistently positive. Patients with persistent Graves' disease were compared with patients with newly diagnosed Graves' disease using TCR sequencing and RNA sequencing of peripheral blood. The study took place in China and was registered as a clinical trial. TCR sequencing covered roughly 13 persistent and roughly 20 newly diagnosed Graves' disease patients, approximately 33 samples in total. On average, persistent Graves' disease patients in the clinical cohort had been on antithyroid drugs for about 10.3 years.

Unmatched junction bases come to 9, with V trimmed by 5 bases and J by 1 base. Sequences MDHEN (CDR1) and SYDVKM (CDR2) are obtained from the germline V gene. The CDR3 measures 18 amino acids from cysteine to phenylalanine. The CDR3 DNA has 54 bases and is translated from base 1. Summary of the overall study and its limitations: More public clonotypes were shared among persistent patients (under 3,000) than among newly diagnosed patients (approximately 1,000). TRBV28, TRBJ1-2 and TRBJ2-5 were preferentially used in persistent disease, while TRBV20-1 and TRBJ2-1 were favored in newly diagnosed disease. Persistent Graves' disease patients showed lower TCR Shannon entropy and fewer highly expanded clones than newly diagnosed patients, suggesting clonal expansion. The authors noted that the small sample size was a limitation that may lower accuracy. Sequencing and analysis were limited to the TCR beta chain. Peripheral blood alone was examined, since thyroid tissue, which constituted the primary lesion, could not be accessed.

The library was generated by multiplex PCR. Sequenced on an Illumina HiSeq 4000. CDR3 regions were amplified by Arm-PCR with iRepertoire HTBI primers to construct TCR beta libraries. PCR products were gel purified before sequencing. Concerning the study's data processing: Across samples, 55 to 80 TRBV and 13 to 15 TRBJ segments were identified and used for gene usage analysis of CDR3 amino acid clonotypes. COPE and FqMerger were used to merge filtered high-quality paired reads into contigs. Contigs were aligned with BLAST to IMGT TRBV, TRBD and TRBJ reference genes, and CDR3 was defined per IMGT. Clonotypes above 0.1% frequency were classified as highly expanded clones. Repertoire diversity was measured by Shannon entropy, and V-J evenness by the Gini coefficient. Clonotypes shared by more than one individual were considered public. In-frame beta chains were kept once TCRdb had trimmed the public reads at Q25 with fastp and called clones with MiXCR. Entries are consolidated by CDR3 protein sequence, retaining the most common genes and DNA. The V and J calls were not made by the authors but by TCRdb's processing. The sample table lists about 300,000 distinct CDR3 sequences, around 21% of them with a count of one. The ten largest clones represent 56% of the sample.

According to the study, the label for this sample's time point signals: persistent/refractory GD, antithyroid drugs over 5 years with positive TRAb. RNA was extracted from PBMCs in TRIzol for both TCR sequencing and RNA sequencing. Graves' disease was diagnosed according to American Thyroid Association guidelines. Patients were recruited from an endocrinology department in Xi'an, China. Each patient gave 9 to 10 milliliters of peripheral blood, collected in an EDTA anticoagulant tube. Ficoll Paque Plus density gradient separation was used to isolate PBMCs, and no further T cell sorting was performed. RNA quality was checked with an Agilent 2100 Bioanalyzer and agarose gel, and concentration with a NanoDrop 2000.

The sequence was collected from a female donor with Graves disease. The rearrangement joined TRBV28 to TRBJ1-6; TRBD1 aligns with 9 central bases. Sequenced here: peripheral blood mononuclear cells (PBMCs), sampled when the disease was refractory, from a patient treated with antithyroid drugs. CDR3 region: CASSLDRGITSYNSPLHF. The nucleotide sequence reads as follows: TGTGCCAGCAGTCTGGACAGGGGAATTACGTCCTATAATTCACCCCTCCACTTT.